This TCR beta chain was identified in a study of T-cell memory formation after mild COVID-19. This clonotype has a handful of counts. The antigen is not known. Findings of the study overall: Pre-infection memory carried some responding clones, suggesting that cross-reactive memory joined. CD4+ clones that contracted lay mainly in CM and EM; CD8+ ones lay in EMRA.

5'RACE with constant-segment primers yielded barcoded, UMI-tagged TCR alpha and TCR beta cDNA libraries. A single record per CDR3 protein comes from TCRdb applying MiXCR to the 5' RACE reads. The sample carries just over 400,000 distinct CDR3 sequences, around a quarter recorded once. CDR3 length: 14 amino acids. V was cut by 6 bases and J by 5 bases, with 14 bases left in between. Germline values: CDR1 LGHNA, CDR2 YNFKEQ. The clonotype was recovered from an adult woman who had mild COVID-19 (a few samples of this study predate the infection). Cell type and time point are not known. V is TRBV4-2 and J is TRBJ2-1; D not certain. The sequenced material came from PBMCs or a T cell subset sorted from them (not recorded which). The CDR3 loop is CASSYLPVHNEQFF. CDR3 nucleotide sequence: TGTGCCAGCAGTTACCTCCCGGTCCACAATGAGCAGTTCTTC.